The present TCR beta chain was sequenced within a study of OX40 agonist ivuxolimab in advanced cancers. CDR1 and CDR2 (germline): MGHRA, YSYEKL. This CDR3 has 16 residues. V shed 0 bases and J 4 bases; nucleotides not matched to a gene: 5. Clones were read by immunoSEQ multiplex PCR, and TCRdb kept only the in-frame ones, dropping some. This sample has 20,000 or so clones, with 80% to 85% found just once. This receptor was identified in an adult with an advanced solid tumor such as melanoma, head and neck, liver or kidney cancer. The chain carries TRBV4-1 and TRBJ2-1; TRBD2 matches at 8 bases. The sample in question was CD4+ or CD8+ T cells sorted from blood, obtained in a trial of the OX40 agonist ivuxolimab. CDR3 nucleotide sequence: TGCGCCAGCAGCCAAGATGGGACTAGGGATTACAATGAGCAGTTCTTC. It specifies CASSQDGTRDYNEQFF.